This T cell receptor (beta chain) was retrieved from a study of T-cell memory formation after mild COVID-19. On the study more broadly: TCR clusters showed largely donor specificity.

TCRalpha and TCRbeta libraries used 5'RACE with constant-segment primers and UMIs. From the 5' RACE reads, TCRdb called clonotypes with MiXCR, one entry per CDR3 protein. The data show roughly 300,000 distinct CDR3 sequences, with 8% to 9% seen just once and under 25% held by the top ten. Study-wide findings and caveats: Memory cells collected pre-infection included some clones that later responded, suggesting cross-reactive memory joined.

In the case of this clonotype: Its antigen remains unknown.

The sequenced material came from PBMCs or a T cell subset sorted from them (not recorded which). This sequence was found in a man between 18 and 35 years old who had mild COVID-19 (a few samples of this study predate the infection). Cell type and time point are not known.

CDR3 DNA sequence: TGTGCCAGCAGTGCGTCTGGGGAGCAGTACGTC. Protein product: CASSASGEQYV. The chain uses TRBV6-2 or TRBV6-3 and TRBJ2-7; the D is unclear. Germline values: CDR1 MNHEY, CDR2 SVGEGT. V lost 5 bases, J lost 7 bases, and 9 bases lay in between. CDR3 length: 11 amino acids.